These 25 T cell receptor beta chains share one sample of origin, sequenced in a study of T cell repertoires in cytomegalovirus infection. TCRdb used MiXCR to reprocess the reads, holding one entry per CDR3 protein. This table has hundreds of thousands of distinct CDR3 sequences, 24% appearing once. The material sequenced was CD8+ T cells from PBMCs. All receptors derive from a human donor in good health (CMV status not recorded). Some clones in this sample may be carry-over from other donors' samples.

The chain is built from TRBV20-1 and TRBJ2-2; the match to TRBD1 covers 9 bases. V shed 6 bases and J 6 bases; nucleotides not matched to a gene: 8. Germline CDR1 is DFQATT and CDR2 is SNEGSKA (reference sequence). This CDR3 has 14 residues. The CDR3 region has the DNA TGCAGTGCCCCGGGACAGGGTCCCCCCGGGGAGCTGTTTTTT. Protein: CSAPGQGPPGELFF.

This clonotype has just a few counts. The chain is built from TRBV5-6 and TRBJ2-2; D ambiguous. Germline values: CDR1 SGHDT, CDR2 YYEEEE. The CDR3 extends over 13 amino acids. The V end was cut by 2 bases, the J end by 4 bases, with 6 bases between. CDR3 coding DNA: TGTGCCAGCAGCTTAACTACCACCGGGGAGCTGTTTTTT. Protein product: CASSLTTTGELFF.

In its sample, this clonotype was seen many times. The chain has TRBV6-6 and TRBJ1-1; 8 positions match TRBD1. CDR3 length: 13 residues. The V segment lost 5 bases and the J segment 5 bases; nucleotides outside the gene matches: 4. Germline V gene data show CDR1 as MNHNY and CDR2 as SVGAGI (reference sequence). The CDR3: CASSQNRGTEAFF. In DNA, the CDR3 is TGTGCCAGCAGTCAAAACAGGGGGACTGAAGCTTTCTTT.

This clonotype was detected a few times. This chain uses TRBV28 with TRBJ2-5, with D uncertain. The V gene lost 5 bases and the J gene lost 4 bases, with 14 bases spanning the gap. The CDR3 covers 14 residues. Germline CDR1 MDHEN, CDR2 SYDVKM. This CDR3 is CASSPPGPSETQYF. The CDR3 DNA reads as TGTGCCAGCAGTCCCCCTGGCCCGTCAGAGACCCAGTACTTC.

The chain links TRBV20-1 to TRBJ2-1; 8 positions match TRBD1. J lost 2 bases, V lost 6 bases, and 6 bases had no gene match. Germline V gene lookup returns CDR1 DFQATT and CDR2 SNEGSKA (reference sequence). This CDR3 has 14 amino acids. The CDR3, as DNA: TGCAGTGCCTTCCGGACAGGGACCTACAATGAGCAGTTCTTC. Its protein product is CSAFRTGTYNEQFF.

In the case of this clonotype: This CDR3 is missing its conserved last phenylalanine or tryptophan, likely due to a read error. This chain uses TRBV10-3 with TRBJ1-1, with D possibly TRBD1 on 6 matching bases. The V and J ends lost 10 bases and 0 bases respectively, with 12 bases between them. The germline gives CDR1 ENHRY, CDR2 SYGVKD. This CDR3 has 13 amino acids. The CDR3 bases are TGTGCCACTAAAGGGGACATGAACACTGAAGCTTTCTCT. This codes for CATKGDMNTEAFS.

This clonotype came up many times. The chain recombines TRBV7-2 with TRBJ2-7; D is unclear. Germline values: CDR1 SGHTA, CDR2 FQGNSA. V lost 3 bases to trimming and J lost 0 bases, with 9 bases between them. The CDR3 is 14 residues long. CDR3 loop: CASSFPGSSYEQYV. The DNA for the CDR3 is TGTGCCAGCAGCTTTCCCGGCAGCTCCTACGAGCAGTACGTC.

The chain employs TRBV5-5 and TRBJ2-7, with unresolved D. This CDR3 is built from 15 residues. V lost 4 bases, J lost 2 bases, and 16 bases lay in between. The germline CDR1 and CDR2 sequences are SGHKS and YYEKEE (reference sequence). DNA of the CDR3: TGTGCCAGCAGCCCCTTTTCGGGCCTCCCCTACGAGCAGTACGTC. Protein sequence: CASSPFSGLPYEQYV.

Details on this clonotype: An end of the junction does not agree with germline; a read error may underlie this. Written as DNA, the CDR3 is TGTGCCGGCAGTTACCGGACAGGCGAAGGGGAACTGTTTTTT. It specifies CAGSYRTGEGELFF. The chain has TRBV6-5 and TRBJ1-4, with TRBD1 matching 7 bases. There are 14 residues in the CDR3. CDR1 is MNHEY, CDR2 SVGAGI, per germline.

At least ten counts were recorded for this clonotype. The V gene is TRBV7-2, the J gene TRBJ2-3; the D is unclear. In germline, CDR1 is SGHTA, CDR2 FQGNSA. This CDR3 has 12 residues. With 8 bases removed from V and 2 bases from J, the gap between germline ends came to 8 bases. CDR3 sequence: CASSDNTDTQYF. CDR3 nucleotide sequence: TGTGCCAGCTCAGACAACACAGATACGCAGTATTTT. Looking up the rest from reference TRBV7-2 and TRBJ2-3 gives the full variable domain: GAGVSQSPSNKVTEKGKDVELRCDPISGHTALYWYRQSLGQGLEFLIYFQGNSAPDKSGLPSDRFSAERTGGSVSTLTIQRTQQEDSAVYLCASSDNTDTQYFGPGTRLTVL.

This clonotype was detected a few times. The J gene is TRBJ2-7, the V gene TRBV12-3 or TRBV12-4; unclear D gene. V was pared by 2 bases and J by 7 bases, with 12 bases between. This CDR3 is built from 13 residues. DNA for the CDR3: TGTGCCAGCAGTTTACGGTACGGCCGGGAGCAGTACGTC. The encoded protein is CASSLRYGREQYV.

Details on this clonotype: A much larger clonotype is one base distant, so this may be a read error. CDR3 sequence (DNA): TGTGCCAGCAGCTGGGAGACTTGCGGGTCTTACAATGAGCAGTTCTTC. This gives the protein CASSWETCGSYNEQFF. V and J are TRBV7-9 and TRBJ2-1; TRBD2 might be the D (5 bases). V was cut by 4 bases and J by 4 bases, with 17 bases left in between. Germline values: CDR1 SEHNR, CDR2 FQNEAQ (reference sequence). The CDR3 has 16 amino acids. Based on the CDR3 plus reference TRBV7-9 and TRBJ2-1, the full variable domain is DTGVSQNPRHKITKRGQNVTFRCDPISEHNRLYWYRQTLGQGPEFLTYFQNEAQLEKSRLLSDRFSAERPKGSFSTLEIQRTEQGDSAMYLCASSWETCGSYNEQFFGPGTRLTVL.

For this clonotype: A much larger clone is a single base away; this may be a read error. This sequence joins TRBV12-5 and TRBJ1-1; TRBD1 might be the D (6 bases). CDR3 size: 11 residues. The V gene's germline CDR1 is LGHNT and CDR2 FRNRAP. This CDR3 reads CVSGLGAEAFF. DNA for the CDR3: TGTGTTAGTGGTTTGGGGGCGGAAGCTTTCTTT.

The J gene is TRBJ1-2, the V gene TRBV19; 10 nucleotides align to TRBD1. The CDR3 is 13 amino acids. Germline CDR1 and CDR2: LNHDA and SQIVND (reference sequence). The CDR3 DNA reads as TGTGCGACGACAGGGGGCGCTTGGGATGGCTACACCTTC. It specifies CATTGGAWDGYTF.

This rearrangement joins TRBV7-9 to TRBJ1-1; D not certain. The germline V gene encodes CDR1 SEHNR and CDR2 FQNEAQ (reference sequence). V lost 11 bases and J 1 base, leaving 11 bases between the germline ends. CDR3 length equals 12 residues. This CDR3 reads CAGKGRNTEAFF. The CDR3 nucleotides are TGTGCCGGTAAGGGTAGGAACACTGAAGCTTTCTTT.

The chain carries TRBV5-6 and TRBJ1-2, with D hard to call. The V gene's germline CDR1 is SGHDT and CDR2 YYEEEE. This CDR3 is 17 amino acids long. The germline V and J ends were trimmed by 4 bases and 4 bases, with 23 bases remaining between them. CDR3 coding DNA: TGTGCCAGCAGCGACCCCCACCCTCAGGCAACCGGCTATGGCTACACCTTC. As protein: CASSDPHPQATGYGYTF. The variable domain in full, with the rest retrieved from reference TRBV5-6 and TRBJ1-2, is DAGVTQSPTHLIKTRGQQVTLRCSPKSGHDTVSWYQQALGQGPQFIFQYYEEEERQRGNFPDRFSGHQFPNYSSELNVNALLLGDSALYLCASSDPHPQATGYGYTFGSGTRLTVV.

In this sample, this clonotype turned up a few times. The V gene is TRBV15, the J gene TRBJ2-3, with 10 bases matching TRBD2. The CDR3 sequence is 16 residues long. With V trimmed by 4 bases and J by 6 bases, 10 bases remained unmatched. CDR1 and CDR2 from the germline V gene are LNHNV and YYDKDF (reference sequence). CDR3 amino acids: CATSTYLAGAGDTQYF. The CDR3 bases are TGTGCCACCAGCACTTACCTAGCGGGGGCGGGGGATACGCAGTATTTT.

This chain links TRBV11-3 with TRBJ2-1; D gene ambiguous. Germline V gene sequence: CDR1 SGHNT, CDR2 YENEEA. The CDR3 is 15 amino acids. Trimming removed 4 bases at V and 7 bases at J, with 17 bases between. DNA of the CDR3: TGTGCCAGCAGCTACTATAAGGGCGACCCTAATGAGCAGTTCTTC. Protein sequence: CASSYYKGDPNEQFF.

The chain combines TRBV6-2 or TRBV6-3 with TRBJ1-4, with unresolved D. Trimming removed 0 bases at V and 8 bases at J, with 7 bases between. The CDR3 is 13 residues long. Germline V gene lookup returns CDR1 MNHEY and CDR2 SVGEGT. This CDR3 reads CASSYSVSEKLFF. For the CDR3, the DNA is TGTGCCAGCAGTTACTCGGTTTCGGAAAAACTGTTTTTT.

This clonotype was observed many times. The V and J genes are TRBV7-2 and TRBJ2-5; 10 bases are shared with TRBD2. From germline, CDR1 is SGHTA and CDR2 FQGNSA. CDR3 length equals 15 residues. Trimming cost V 6 bases and J 5 bases; bases outside gene matches: 9. The CDR3 coding sequence is TGTGCCAGCAGTAGGCTAGCGGGGGCACGGGAGACCCAGTACTTC. Translation: CASSRLAGARETQYF. Filled out from reference TRBV7-2 and TRBJ2-5, the complete variable domain reads GAGVSQSPSNKVTEKGKDVELRCDPISGHTALYWYRQSLGQGLEFLIYFQGNSAPDKSGLPSDRFSAERTGGSVSTLTIQRTQQEDSAVYLCASSRLAGARETQYFGPGTRLLVL.

This clonotype has a count of ten or more. The rearrangement joins TRBV7-8 to TRBJ2-1; D might be TRBD1 (5 bases). Trimming left V 5 bases short and J 10 bases short, with 18 bases between. The CDR3 has 14 residues. Per the germline V gene, CDR1 is SGHVS and CDR2 is FQNEAQ. This chain's CDR3 is CASSPKATVNEQFF. The DNA for the CDR3 is TGTGCCAGCAGCCCTAAGGCGACAGTGAACGAGCAGTTCTTC.

This rearrangement joins TRBV7-9 to TRBJ2-1; D is possibly TRBD1 or TRBD2 (5 bases each). The germline CDR1 and CDR2 sequences are SEHNR and FQNEAQ (reference sequence). The CDR3 is made up of 15 amino acids. V lost 4 bases and J lost 3, with 13 bases in between. CDR3 sequence (DNA): TGTGCCAGCAGCTCAACAGGACTTAACTACAATGAGCAGTTCTTC. It yields the protein CASSSTGLNYNEQFF.

This clonotype has a handful of counts. The chain recombines TRBV6-2 or TRBV6-3 with TRBJ2-7; D might be TRBD1 (6 bases). V shed 2 bases and J shed 7 bases, with 6 bases lying between them. CDR3 length equals 11 residues. Germline V lookup: CDR1 MNHEY, CDR2 SVGEGT. CDR3: CASSYGTEQYV. CDR3 nucleotide sequence: TGTGCCAGCAGTTACGGGACAGAGCAGTACGTC.

Points on this clonotype: A much larger clone lies one base from this, so it may be a read error. The rearrangement links TRBV7-3 to TRBJ1-2; no firm D call. This CDR3 is 12 amino acids long. V was cut by 7 bases and J by 2 bases, with 8 bases left in between. Germline-derived CDR1 and CDR2 are SGHTA and FQGTGA. CDR3 in DNA: TGTGCCAGCAACCCGGAAAACTATGGCTACACCTTC. It specifies CASNPENYGYTF.

In its sample, this clonotype was seen many times. The chain couples TRBV7-8 to TRBJ2-1; D is possibly TRBD2 (7 bases). Trimming shortened V by 2 bases and J by 0 bases, and 14 bases separated the two germline ends. The CDR3 consists of 17 residues. Germline V CDR1 and CDR2: SGHVS, FQNEAQ. Here the CDR3 reads CASSLMGGRVSYNEQFF. In DNA, the CDR3 is TGTGCCAGCAGCTTAATGGGGGGGCGGGTCTCCTACAATGAGCAGTTCTTC.